This T cell receptor beta chain was sequenced during a study of memory CD4+ T cells and cytomegalovirus serostatus. At the level of the study: Of the healthy Belgian adults, under 10 were CMV seropositive and about 24 seronegative. Study-wide results and caveats: Each of some 67 CMV-associated TCRbeta sequences occurred in one to five individuals.

CDR3 length equals 14 residues. The germline V gene encodes CDR1 SGDLS and CDR2 YYNGEE. V was clipped by 3 bases and J by 6 bases; unmatched bases: 6. Details on this clone: Its antigen is unknown.

The table came from immunoSEQ multiplex PCR; TCRdb's copy has only in-frame clones and leaves some out. The sample lists approximately 41,000 clones, approximately 80% occurring once. Single viable CD3+CD4+CD8-CD45RO+ cells were sorted as the memory CD4+ T cells. Serostatus was set by detecting CMV pp150, pp28, p38, p52 IgG. This sequence originates from an adult in good health and CMV-seronegative. The J gene is TRBJ1-2, the V gene TRBV9; 9 positions match TRBD1. The sequencing sample was made of memory CD4+ T cells from blood. This CDR3 reads CASSALGTGHGYTF. The CDR3 DNA is TGTGCCAGCAGCGCCCTCGGGACAGGGCATGGCTACACCTTC.